The present T cell receptor beta chain was sequenced within a study of T cell responses to AZD1222 COVID-19 vaccine. Only in-frame clones appear in the TCRdb table, and some are missing; sequencing was by immunoSEQ multiplex PCR. Among roughly 180,000 clones, under 95% were seen once, and the ten largest hold around 1.3%. In germline, CDR1 is ENHRY, CDR2 SYGVKD. The length of the CDR3 is 16 residues. Trimming pared 4 bases from V and 4 bases from J, leaving 19 bases between. Whole-study results and caveats: Spike-specific TCR repertoires showed rising breadth and depth after two AZD1222 doses. It should be noted that donors were predominantly white British and more often female, and clonal diversity was possibly underestimated. Spike-wide coverage was observed for vaccine-associated CD4 TCRs, with dominant responses at 160-218 and 743-854. Repertoires in all cases were sampled only once the peak T cell response had passed.

Note on this clone: The antigen is unknown.

V gene TRBV10-3 combines with J gene TRBJ1-1; D might be TRBD1 (6 bases). The sequence derives from an adult who received the AZD1222 COVID-19 vaccine. The material sequenced was peripheral blood, taken 28 days after the second AZD1222 dose. CDR3: CAISAKQGGGGTEAFF. Here the CDR3 DNA reads TGTGCCATCAGTGCCAAACAGGGAGGGGGGGGCACTGAAGCTTTCTTT.